Listed below are T cell receptor beta chains from one sample, sequenced in a study of shared clonotypes between healthy human individuals. TCRdb keeps only in-frame clones here, not all; method: immunoSEQ multiplex PCR. The data show about 510,000 clones, approximately 85% seen once. Sample: PBMCs. Every receptor here comes from a woman aged 40 to 50 in good health. Some clones in this sample may be carry-over from other donors' samples. The CDR3 runs from the conserved cysteine through the conserved F or W. D genes are given only for firm matches. Size tells how often a clone was seen (once, few, many) or the class of an expanded clone, and some rows leave it out.

d_gene,j_gene,abundance,v_gene,CDR3nt,CDR3aa
TRBD2,TRBJ2-3,few,TRBV6-5,TGTGCCAGCAGTTACGGCGGTGGACTAGTTACAGATACGCAGTATTTT,CASSYGGGLVTDTQYF
NA,TRBJ1-5,NA,TRBV19,TGTGCCAGTATATATAGCAATCAGCCCCAGCATTTT,CASIYSNQPQHF
NA,TRBJ2-1,few,TRBV9,TGTGCCAGCAGCGTAGGAGGGAGTGGAGTTGAGCAGTTCTTC,CASSVGGSGVEQFF
NA,TRBJ2-1,NA,TRBV7-2,TGTGCCAGCCGATGGGGAATCGGGCGGTCGTACTCCTACAATGAGCAGTTCTTC,CASRWGIGRSYSYNEQFF
NA,TRBJ1-3,NA,TRBV18,TGTGCCAGCTCACCCGAAGGGAACATCTCTGGAAACACCATATATTTT,CASSPEGNISGNTIYF
TRBD2,TRBJ2-7,NA,TRBV30,TGTGCCTGGAGCCACGGACTAGCGGGGGAGCAGTACTTC,CAWSHGLAGEQYF
NA,TRBJ2-2,NA,TRBV11-3,TGTGCCAGCAGCTCGTCCCCCGGGACTGGGAACACCGGGGAGCTGTTTTTT,CASSSSPGTGNTGELFF
NA,TRBJ1-1,few,TRBV30,TGTGCCTGGGATGTGGGGAACACTGAAGCTTTCTTT,CAWDVGNTEAFF
NA,TRBJ2-1,NA,TRBV7-9,TGTGCCAGCAGCTCCCAAGGACTCAATGAGCAGTTCTTC,CASSSQGLNEQFF
TRBD1,TRBJ1-1,NA,TRBV4-2,TGTGCCAGCAGCCAAGTATCCTTGGGACAGGGGGGGAACACTGAAGCTTTCTTT,CASSQVSLGQGGNTEAFF
TRBD1,TRBJ2-1,NA,TRBV10-3,TGTGCCATCAGCCGGGACAGGGGGTATGAGCAGTTCTTC,CAISRDRGYEQFF
TRBD2,TRBJ2-1,NA,TRBV27,TGTGCCAGCCGGGCGGGAGCCAGCCACAATGAGCAGTTCTTC,CASRAGASHNEQFF
NA,TRBJ2-7,many,TRBV4-2,TGTGCCAGCAGCCAAGATTACCCCCCAGCGGAATCCTACGAGCAGTACTTC,CASSQDYPPAESYEQYF
TRBD1,TRBJ2-5,NA,TRBV7-2,TGTGCCAGCAGTTGGGGACAGGGGGCGGGGGAGACCCAGTACTTC,CASSWGQGAGETQYF
NA,TRBJ2-3,NA,TRBV4-3,TGCGCCAGCAGCCAACAGGCCCCCGGAACAGATACGCAGTATTTT,CASSQQAPGTDTQYF
NA,TRBJ1-4,NA,TRBV9,TGTGCCAGCAGCGTAAACGACGAGGAAGAAAAACTGTTTTTT,CASSVNDEEEKLFF
NA,TRBJ1-1,NA,TRBV4-2,TGTGCCAGCAGCCAAGACCACTCCGGGGACACTGAAGCTTTCTTT,CASSQDHSGDTEAFF
NA,TRBJ1-4,NA,TRBV28,TGTGCCAGCAGCCGACAGGTCGCAACTAATGAAAAACTGTTTTTT,CASSRQVATNEKLFF
TRBD2,TRBJ2-7,NA,TRBV29-1,TGCAGCGCCTCGGGAGGGCCTCCCCTCGAGCAGTACTTC,CSASGGPPLEQYF
NA,TRBJ1-5,NA,TRBV19,TGTGCCAGTAGTTCGGAGATTAGCAATCAGCCCCAGCATTTT,CASSSEISNQPQHF
TRBD2,TRBJ2-3,NA,TRBV10-3,TGTGCCATCAGTGAGGGGCCAGCGGGAGGGCAAGATACGCAGTATTTT,CAISEGPAGGQDTQYF
TRBD2,TRBJ2-1,NA,TRBV5-4,TGTGCCAGCAGCCAAGGACTAGCGGCAGACAATGAGCAGTTCTTC,CASSQGLAADNEQFF
TRBD2,TRBJ2-1,once,TRBV10-3,TGTGCCATCAGTGAGTTGGGGGAGGGCAAGGATGAGCAGTTCTTC,CAISELGEGKDEQFF
NA,TRBJ2-5,NA,TRBV28,TGTGCCAGCAGTTTCCGCCCGGGGGGCGAGACCCAGTACTTC,CASSFRPGGETQYF
NA,TRBJ2-3,NA,TRBV7-3,TGTGCCAGCAGCCCTTCGACTGGGAGCACAGATACGCAGTATTTT,CASSPSTGSTDTQYF
TRBD1,TRBJ1-2,NA,TRBV2,TGTGCCAGCATTCGAGGGGGCGCCGGTGGCTACACCTTC,CASIRGGAGGYTF
NA,TRBJ1-5,NA,TRBV19,TGTGCCAGTAGTATAGATCTGTGGGACCGTCAGCCCCAGCATTTT,CASSIDLWDRQPQHF
NA,TRBJ1-1,NA,TRBV4-1,TGCGCCAGCAGCCAGCCGGGACATCAGAACACTGAAGCTTTCTTT,CASSQPGHQNTEAFF
NA,TRBJ2-7,NA,TRBV18,TGTGCCAGCTCAAGAAATTCCGGTCTGGGAGTGGAGCAGTACTTC,CASSRNSGLGVEQYF
NA,TRBJ2-1,NA,TRBV5-1,TGCGCCAGCAGCCCAGACTCCTACAATGAGCAGTTCTTC,CASSPDSYNEQFF
NA,TRBJ1-5,NA,TRBV10-3,TGTGCCATCGGGGGCCGAGATCAGCCCCAGCATTTT,CAIGGRDQPQHF
TRBD2,TRBJ2-3,few,TRBV5-1,TGCGCCAGCAGCTTATTAGCGGGAGGTGGTACAGATACGCAGTATTTT,CASSLLAGGGTDTQYF
NA,TRBJ1-1,NA,TRBV28,TGTGCCAGCAGTTTATCTGGGGGGCTAGCTTTCTTT,CASSLSGGLAFF
NA,TRBJ1-4,NA,TRBV5-1,TGCGCCAGCAGCTTGGTAGGCCTAAAGGAAAAACTGTTTTTT,CASSLVGLKEKLFF
NA,TRBJ1-3,many,TRBV10-3,TGTGCCATCAAACAGGGTTCTGGAAACACCATATATTTT,CAIKQGSGNTIYF
NA,TRBJ2-7,NA,TRBV2,TGTGCCAGCAGGCTACAGGGTGGCTCCTACGAGCAGTACTTC,CASRLQGGSYEQYF
TRBD2,TRBJ2-1,NA,TRBV27,TGTGCCAGCAGTAGCACGGGACTAGTCCTCGGTGAGCAGTTCTTC,CASSSTGLVLGEQFF
NA,TRBJ2-5,NA,TRBV28,TGTGCCAGCAGCGTGGGGGGAGTAGGGGAGACCCAGTACTTC,CASSVGGVGETQYF
NA,TRBJ1-1,NA,TRBV2,TGTGCCAGCAGCTTTTCAAGGAGCGCTGAAGCTTTCTTT,CASSFSRSAEAFF
NA,TRBJ1-6,NA,TRBV30,TGTGCCTCCGGGGGGGCCTATAATTCACCCCTCCACTTT,CASGGAYNSPLHF
NA,TRBJ1-4,NA,TRBV18,TGTGCCAGCTCACCGGGGTTCCATAATGAAAAACTGTTTTTT,CASSPGFHNEKLFF
TRBD1,TRBJ1-6,NA,TRBV7-2,TGTGCCAGCAGCCCCCGGACAGGGTCCTATAATTCACCCCTCCACTTT,CASSPRTGSYNSPLHF